What follows are 17 T cell receptor beta chains derived from one specimen sequenced in a study of blood T cell repertoires in COVID-19. Sequencing was performed with immunoSEQ multiplex PCR; in TCRdb, only in-frame clones are kept and a portion is missing. Here the sample spans approximately 190,000 clones, around 82% being singletons. The sample comprised PBMCs or T cells enriched from blood (not recorded which). The receptors here all came from a woman aged 60 to 75 with acute COVID-19.

The sample holds one count of this clone. The chain is built from TRBV6-1 and TRBJ1-5; D perhaps matches TRBD1 (5 bases). V lost 1 base to trimming and J lost 2 bases, with 24 bases between them. Germline V gene sequence: CDR1 MNHNS, CDR2 SASEGT. CDR3 size: 20 residues. In DNA form, the CDR3 reads TGTGCCAGCAGTGAAGATGGCGACAGCGGGCATTCTATTCGCAATCAGCCCCAGCATTTT. Protein product: CASSEDGDSGHSIRNQPQHF.

This clone was picked up one time. The chain combines TRBV5-1 with TRBJ2-7, with D possibly matching TRBD2 (7 bases). The CDR3 is 16 residues long. Germline V gives CDR1 SGHRS, CDR2 YFSETQ. The ends were cut back, 0 bases at V and 5 bases at J, with 18 bases in the middle. The CDR3 DNA follows: TGCGCCAGCAGCTTGGTTGCGGGGGCGCTGGGAAACGAGCAGTACTTC. This sequence encodes CASSLVAGALGNEQYF.

This clone was recorded once. The gene calls are TRBV30 and TRBJ1-5, with D possibly TRBD1 on 5 matching bases. The V end was cut by 3 bases, the J end by 0 bases, with 9 bases between. The CDR3 contains 14 residues. CDR1 and CDR2 from the germline V gene are GTSNPN and SVGIG (reference sequence). CDR3 DNA: TGTGCCTGGAGGGGGCCCTATAGCAATCAGCCCCAGCATTTT. Translation: CAWRGPYSNQPQHF.

J is TRBJ2-6 and V is TRBV11-2, with 7 bases identical to TRBD1. Germline lookup yields CDR1 SGHAT and CDR2 FQNNGV. V lost 3 bases, J lost 0 bases, and 8 bases stayed unmatched. CDR3 length: 18 amino acids. CDR3 in DNA: TGTGCCAGCAGCTTTCCCACAGGGGCCCTCTCTGGGGCCAACGTCCTGACTTTC. This gives the protein CASSFPTGALSGANVLTF.

This chain joins TRBV28 and TRBJ2-5; 8 bases match TRBD2. This CDR3 has 15 amino acids. Trimming cost V 5 bases and J 4 bases; bases outside gene matches: 9. In germline, CDR1 is MDHEN, CDR2 SYDVKM. The CDR3 protein is CASSLPGGGGETQYF. The CDR3 DNA sequence: TGTGCCAGCAGTCTCCCGGGAGGGGGGGGAGAGACCCAGTACTTC.

The chain has TRBV5-8 and TRBJ2-6, with 9 bases fitting TRBD1. The ends lost 4 bases at V and 1 base at J; junction bases unmatched: 9. The CDR3 sequence is 18 residues long. Looked up from germline, CDR1 is SGHTS and CDR2 is YDEGEE. Written as DNA, the CDR3 is TGTGCCAGCAGCGGACCGGGACAGGGAATGTCTGGGGCCAACGTCCTGACTTTC. Amino acid sequence: CASSGPGQGMSGANVLTF.

This clone was found once. J is TRBJ1-1 and V is TRBV4-2; TRBD1 matches 10 bases. The germline CDR1 and CDR2 sequences are LGHNA and YNFKEQ. The CDR3 runs 16 residues. V shed 3 bases and J 1 base; nucleotides not matched to a gene: 5. The CDR3 nucleotides are TGTGCCAGCAGCCAGACAGGGGGCCTGAGGAACACTGAAGCTTTCTTT. This gives the protein CASSQTGGLRNTEAFF.

The genes are TRBV7-2 and TRBJ2-5, with 9 positions matching TRBD2. V shed 5 bases, J shed 5 bases, and the junction held 6 bases outside the gene matches. Germline V gene lookup returns CDR1 SGHTA and CDR2 FQGNSA. The CDR3 runs 14 residues. Here the CDR3 DNA reads TGTGCCAGCAGCCGTTCTAGCGGGGCTGAGACCCAGTACTTC. This gives the protein CASSRSSGAETQYF. Complete variable domain (other parts from reference TRBV7-2 and TRBJ2-5): GAGVSQSPSNKVTEKGKDVELRCDPISGHTALYWYRQSLGQGLEFLIYFQGNSAPDKSGLPSDRFSAERTGGSVSTLTIQRTQQEDSAVYLCASSRSSGAETQYFGPGTRLLVL.

This chain links TRBV11-2 with TRBJ1-2; 7 bases are a match to TRBD1. V lost 1 base to trimming and J lost 4 bases; unmatched junction nucleotides: 3. The CDR3 has 14 residues. CDR1 and CDR2 (germline): SGHAT, FQNNGV. The CDR3 bases are TGTGCCAGCAGCTTAGCAGACAGGGTCTATGGCTACACCTTC. Translated: CASSLADRVYGYTF. Full variable domain (outside the CDR3, taken from reference TRBV11-2 and TRBJ1-2): EAGVAQSPRYKIIEKRQSVAFWCNPISGHATLYWYQQILGQGPKLLIQFQNNGVVDDSQLPKDRFSAERLKGVDSTLKIQPAKLEDSAVYLCASSLADRVYGYTFGSGTRLTVV.

The genes are TRBV7-2 and TRBJ2-6; weak D call: TRBD1 (6 bases). This CDR3 has 17 amino acids. Looked up from germline, CDR1 is SGHTA and CDR2 is FQGNSA. The ends were cut back, 5 bases at V and 4 bases at J, with 18 bases in the middle. For the CDR3, the DNA is TGTGCCAGCAGCCCCCGGGACACCCCTTGGGGGGCCAACGTCCTGACTTTC. It translates to CASSPRDTPWGANVLTF.

This clone has only a few counts. J is TRBJ1-2 and V is TRBV7-9, with TRBD1 identical over 7 bases. Germline trimming cut 2 bases from V and 4 bases from J; bases unmatched to any gene: 1. CDR1 and CDR2 (germline): SEHNR, FQNEAQ (reference sequence). This CDR3 is built from 13 residues. The CDR3 sequence: CASSLPGGYGYTF. CDR3 nucleotides: TGTGCCAGCAGCTTACCAGGGGGCTATGGCTACACCTTC.

The chain couples TRBV29-1 to TRBJ1-3; 9 positions agree with TRBD1. V lost 5 bases, J lost 6 bases, and 8 bases stayed unmatched. The CDR3 extends over 14 amino acids. Germline V lookup: CDR1 SQVTM, CDR2 ANQGSEA. The CDR3 coding sequence is TGCAGCGTTACTGACCGGGACAGGGCAAACACCATATATTTT. The encoded protein is CSVTDRDRANTIYF.

The gene calls are TRBV29-1 and TRBJ2-2, with a tentative D call TRBD1 (7 bases). V dropped 3 bases and J dropped 4 bases, with 12 bases sitting between them. CDR1 SQVTM and CDR2 ANQGSEA come from the germline V gene. This CDR3 is built from 14 residues. In DNA form, the CDR3 reads TGCAGCGTTGATGGCCAGGGGGGCACCGGGGAGCTGTTTTTT. Translation: CSVDGQGGTGELFF.

V usage is TRBV9 and J usage is TRBJ1-1, with unresolved D. Germline V gene lookup returns CDR1 SGDLS and CDR2 YYNGEE. The V and J ends lost 4 bases and 0 bases respectively, with 7 bases between them. This CDR3 contains 13 residues. The CDR3 nucleotides read TGTGCCAGCAGCATAGAGCTGAACACTGAAGCTTTCTTT. Protein sequence: CASSIELNTEAFF.

On this clone: Its ends do not fully match the called genes, so a read error is possible. This chain joins TRBV7-9 and TRBJ1-2; D unclear. The CDR3 is 13 residues long. The V gene's germline CDR1 is SEHNR and CDR2 FQNEAQ (reference sequence). The CDR3 reads CASSPSGGPWEGF. DNA of the CDR3: TGTGCCAGCAGCCCCTCGGGAGGGCCCTGGGAAGGCTTC.

V is TRBV5-6 and J is TRBJ2-5; 9 bases agree with TRBD1. Germline CDR1 and CDR2: SGHDT and YYEEEE. CDR3 size: 15 residues. J was trimmed by 4 bases and V by 4 bases; bases with no gene match: 8. CDR3 residues: CASSLDRGLGETQYF. CDR3 in DNA: TGTGCCAGCAGCCTTGACAGGGGGTTGGGAGAGACCCAGTACTTC.

The V and J genes are TRBV14 and TRBJ1-4; TRBD1 might be the D (6 bases). Trimming removed 4 bases at V and 5 bases at J, with 14 bases between. This CDR3 spans 15 amino acids. Germline CDR1 SGHDN, CDR2 FVKESK. The CDR3 sequence is CASSLRTDWNEKLFF. The DNA for the CDR3 is TGTGCCAGCAGCCTCCGGACAGACTGGAATGAAAAACTGTTTTTT.